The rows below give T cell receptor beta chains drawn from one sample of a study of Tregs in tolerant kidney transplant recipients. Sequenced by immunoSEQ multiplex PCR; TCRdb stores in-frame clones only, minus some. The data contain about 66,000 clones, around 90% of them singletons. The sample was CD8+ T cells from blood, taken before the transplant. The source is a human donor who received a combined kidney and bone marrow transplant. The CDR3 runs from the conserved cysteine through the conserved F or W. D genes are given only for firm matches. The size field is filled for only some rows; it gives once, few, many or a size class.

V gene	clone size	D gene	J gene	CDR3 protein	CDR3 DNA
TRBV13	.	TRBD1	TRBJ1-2	CASSLGRTGGTANYGYTF	TGTGCCAGCAGCTTAGGTCGGACAGGGGGCACGGCTAACTATGGCTACACCTTC
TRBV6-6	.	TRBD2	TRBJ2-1	CASRYQLAGHLSGQFF	TGTGCCAGCAGGTACCAACTAGCGGGCCACCTATCGGGGCAGTTCTTC
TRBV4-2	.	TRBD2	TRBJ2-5	CASSRASGLEETQYF	TGTGCCAGCAGCCGAGCTAGCGGGCTAGAAGAGACCCAGTACTTC
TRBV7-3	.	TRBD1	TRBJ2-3	CASSLAPVTGSEGDTQYF	TGTGCCAGCAGCTTAGCGCCCGTGACAGGGAGTGAAGGAGATACGCAGTATTTT
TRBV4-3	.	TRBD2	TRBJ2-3	CASSLSGTSATDTQYF	TGCGCCAGCAGCCTTTCCGGGACTAGCGCCACAGATACGCAGTATTTT
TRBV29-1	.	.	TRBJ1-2	CSVIFAGTLYGYTF	TGCAGCGTTATATTCGCCGGGACATTATATGGCTACACCTTC
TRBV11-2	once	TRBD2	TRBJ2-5	CASSDLKAGAEETQYF	TGTGCCAGCAGCGATCTTAAAGCGGGGGCCGAAGAGACCCAGTACTTC
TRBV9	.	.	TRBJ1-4	CASSVATGGLNEKLFF	TGTGCCAGCAGCGTAGCTACGGGAGGGCTTAATGAAAAACTGTTTTTT
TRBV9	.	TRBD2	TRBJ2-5	CASSESGRPQETQYF	TGTGCCAGCAGCGAAAGCGGGAGGCCCCAAGAGACCCAGTACTTC
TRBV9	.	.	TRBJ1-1	CASSAGQLNTEAFF	TGTGCCAGCAGCGCAGGACAGTTGAACACTGAAGCTTTCTTT
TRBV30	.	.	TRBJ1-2	CAWSVGDNYGYTF	TGTGCCTGGAGTGTTGGAGATAACTATGGCTACACCTTC
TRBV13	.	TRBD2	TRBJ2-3	CASRLAGGPEDTQYF	TGTGCCAGCCGACTAGCGGGAGGGCCGGAGGATACGCAGTATTTT
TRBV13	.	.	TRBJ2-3	CASSGQPTDTQYF	TGTGCCAGCAGCGGACAACCAACAGATACGCAGTATTTT
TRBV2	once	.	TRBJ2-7	CASSFVEGRREQYF	TGTGCCAGCAGTTTCGTGGAGGGAAGAAGAGAGCAGTACTTC
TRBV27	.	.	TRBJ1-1	CASKRGGDEAFF	TGTGCCAGCAAAAGAGGGGGGGATGAAGCTTTCTTT
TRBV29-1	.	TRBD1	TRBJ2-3	CSVEAGGWGSDTQYF	TGCAGCGTTGAAGCAGGGGGCTGGGGGTCAGATACGCAGTATTTT
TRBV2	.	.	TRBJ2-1	CASLALAYNEQFF	TGTGCCAGCCTAGCGTTAGCTTACAATGAGCAGTTCTTC
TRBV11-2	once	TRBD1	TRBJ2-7	CASKSTGDEQYF	TGTGCCAGTAAATCGACAGGGGACGAGCAGTACTTC
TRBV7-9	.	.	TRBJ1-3	CASSLATGIRNTIYF	TGTGCCAGCAGCTTAGCCACAGGGATTAGAAACACCATATATTTT
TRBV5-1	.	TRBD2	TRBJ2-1	CASSETSGRPEEQFF	TGCGCCAGCAGCGAAACTAGCGGGAGGCCTGAAGAGCAGTTCTTC
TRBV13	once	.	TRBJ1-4	CASSLLRENEKLFF	TGTGCCAGCAGCTTACTTAGAGAAAATGAAAAACTGTTTTTT
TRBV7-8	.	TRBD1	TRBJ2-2	CASSLRDRDHTGELFF	TGTGCCAGCAGCTTAAGGGACAGGGACCACACCGGGGAGCTGTTTTTT
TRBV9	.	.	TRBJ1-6	CASNTQGGNSPLHF	TGTGCCAGCAACACACAGGGTGGGAATTCACCCCTCCACTTT
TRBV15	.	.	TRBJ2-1	CATLDSSYNEQFF	TGTGCCACCCTAGACAGCTCCTACAATGAGCAGTTCTTC
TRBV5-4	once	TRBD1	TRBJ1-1	CASSFTGGPEAFF	TGTGCCAGCAGCTTTACAGGGGGACCTGAAGCTTTCTTT
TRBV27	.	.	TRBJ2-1	CASSPNRGGPGYNEQFF	TGTGCCAGCAGTCCCAATCGCGGAGGGCCGGGGTACAATGAGCAGTTCTTC
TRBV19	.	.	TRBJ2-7	CASTGSPSFHEQYF	TGTGCCAGTACCGGCAGCCCTAGCTTCCACGAGCAGTACTTC
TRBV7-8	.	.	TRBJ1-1	CASSLGQVVTEAFF	TGTGCCAGCAGCTTAGGACAGGTGGTCACTGAAGCTTTCTTT
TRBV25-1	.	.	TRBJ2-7	CASSDLNRPYEQYF	TGTGCCAGCAGTGATTTGAACAGGCCCTACGAGCAGTACTTC
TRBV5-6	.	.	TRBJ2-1	CASSPSKNEQFF	TGTGCCAGCAGCCCCTCTAAAAATGAGCAGTTCTTC
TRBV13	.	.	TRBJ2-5	CASSLGAGLTQETQYF	TGTGCCAGCAGCTTAGGGGCGGGGCTAACTCAAGAGACCCAGTACTTC
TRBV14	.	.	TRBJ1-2	CASSQDAGLGYGYTF	TGTGCCAGCAGCCAAGATGCGGGGTTGGGGTATGGCTACACCTTC
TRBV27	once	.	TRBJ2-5	CASSFSPLETQYF	TGTGCCAGCAGCTTTTCCCCTTTGGAGACCCAGTACTTC
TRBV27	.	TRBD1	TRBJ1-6	CASSLGQGNSPLHF	TGTGCCAGCAGTTTGGGACAGGGTAATTCACCCCTCCACTTT
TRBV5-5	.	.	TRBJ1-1	CASRPVGGNTEAFF	TGTGCCAGCAGACCGGTGGGGGGGAACACTGAAGCTTTCTTT
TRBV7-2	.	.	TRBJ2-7	CASSLGPPGTSYEQYF	TGTGCCAGCAGCTTAGGGCCGCCGGGTACCTCCTACGAGCAGTACTTC
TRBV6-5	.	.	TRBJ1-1	CASSSTSFNTEAFF	TGTGCCAGCAGTTCCACTAGTTTTAACACTGAAGCTTTCTTT
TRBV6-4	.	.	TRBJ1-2	CASSPGVQGYGYTF	TGTGCCAGCAGTCCAGGGGTTCAGGGCTATGGCTACACCTTC
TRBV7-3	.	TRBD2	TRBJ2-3	CASSPLGGAGDTDTQYF	TGTGCCAGCAGTCCCCTCGGGGGGGCGGGGGACACAGATACGCAGTATTTT
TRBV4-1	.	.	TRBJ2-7	CASSQATVFEQYF	TGCGCCAGCAGCCAAGCGACAGTATTCGAGCAGTACTTC
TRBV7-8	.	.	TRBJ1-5	CASSLASTGPQHF	TGTGCCAGCAGCTTAGCGTCGACGGGGCCCCAGCATTTT
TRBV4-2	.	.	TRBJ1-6	CASSQDTGRDSPLHF	TGTGCCAGCAGCCAAGATACAGGGCGTGATTCCCCCCTCCACTTT
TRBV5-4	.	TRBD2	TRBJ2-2	CASSLASGSEAGELFF	TGTGCCAGCAGCTTGGCCAGCGGGAGTGAGGCCGGGGAGCTGTTTTTT
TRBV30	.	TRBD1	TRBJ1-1	CAWSLPLDRLNTEAFF	TGTGCCTGGAGTCTACCCTTGGACAGGCTGAACACTGAAGCTTTCTTT
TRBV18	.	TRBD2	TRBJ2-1	CASSPTSGRALHEQFF	TGTGCCAGCTCCCCGACTAGCGGGAGGGCTTTGCATGAGCAGTTCTTC
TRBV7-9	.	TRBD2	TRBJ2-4	CASSPPGGRAKNIQYF	TGTGCCAGCAGCCCCCCGGGAGGTAGGGCCAAAAACATTCAGTACTTC
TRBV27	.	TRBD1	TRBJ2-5	CASSLTGVETQYF	TGTGCCAGCAGTTTGACAGGGGTGGAGACCCAGTACTTC
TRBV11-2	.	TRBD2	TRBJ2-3	CASSIGTSGALWTDTQYF	TGTGCCAGCAGCATCGGGACTAGCGGGGCTCTGTGGACAGATACGCAGTATTTT
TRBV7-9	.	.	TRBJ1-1	CASSSRKDIATTEAFF	TGTGCCAGCAGCTCGCGAAAAGACATTGCGACCACTGAAGCTTTCTTT
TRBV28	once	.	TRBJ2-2	CASSLAQGLPVDTGELFF	TGTGCCAGCAGTCTCGCCCAGGGACTTCCGGTAGACACCGGGGAGCTGTTTTTT
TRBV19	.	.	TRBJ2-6	CASRFGEHSGANVLTF	TGTGCCAGTAGGTTTGGAGAGCACTCTGGGGCCAACGTCCTGACTTTC
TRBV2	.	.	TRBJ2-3	CATQLTDTQYF	TGTGCCACCCAGTTAACAGATACGCAGTATTTT
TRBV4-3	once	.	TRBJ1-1	CASSPSTELNTEAFF	TGCGCCAGCAGCCCTTCGACTGAGTTGAACACTGAAGCTTTCTTT